This T cell receptor (beta chain) was found in a study of T cell responses to AZD1222 COVID-19 vaccine. Findings and limits, study-wide: CD4 TCRs covered the whole spike, strongest at regions 160-218 and 743-854. Most donors were white British and more were female, and clonal diversity was possibly underestimated. Nearly half of spike-specific TCRs reportedly target variant regions that are unmutated in the B.1.351 and B.1.1.7 variants.

To note about this clone: The antigen is unknown.

TCRdb's table, derived via immunoSEQ multiplex PCR, lists solely in-frame clones and lacks some. The profile shows about 30,000 clones, about 88% of them singletons. The length of the CDR3 is 16 residues. Trimming pared 2 bases from V and 3 bases from J, leaving 16 bases between. Germline V CDR1 and CDR2: MNHNS, SASEGT. J is TRBJ1-2 and V is TRBV6-1; D is possibly TRBD1 (5 bases). Sample: peripheral blood, taken on day 0 of AZD1222 vaccination. The TCR was taken from an adult in good health. The CDR3 DNA reads as TGTGCCAGCAGTGAACTCGGGACCCGCCTAGACTATGGCTACACCTTC. Translated: CASSELGTRLDYGYTF.